These 28 T cell receptor beta chains share one sample of origin, sequenced in a study of T cell repertoires in cytomegalovirus infection. TCRdb re-analysed the reads in MiXCR, keeping a single row per CDR3 protein. The table shows hundreds of thousands of distinct CDR3 sequences, with about 30% occurring only once. These receptors are not linked to any known antigen. The sequences come from cultured PBMCs, collected from culture after CMV antigen stimulation. The receptors were gathered from a human donor in good health (CMV status not recorded). Some clones in this sample may be carry-over from other donors' samples.

The chain uses TRBV6-1 and TRBJ1-1; no firm D call. This CDR3 comprises 14 residues. V shed 4 bases and J shed 2 bases, with 11 bases lying between them. Germline lookup yields CDR1 MNHNS and CDR2 SASEGT. CDR3 protein: CASSGAGINTEAFF. The CDR3 coding sequence is TGTGCCAGCAGTGGGGCGGGTATAAACACTGAAGCTTTCTTT.

This clonotype turned up a few times. The V call is TRBV2, the J call TRBJ2-3, with D maybe TRBD2 (6 bases). Trimming shortened V by 1 base and J by 2 bases, and 13 bases separated the two germline ends. CDR3 length equals 16 residues. Per germline, CDR1 SNHLY and CDR2 FYNNEI. The CDR3 protein is CASSEEAGRYTDTQYF. The CDR3 nucleotides read TGTGCCAGCAGTGAAGAGGCGGGGCGATACACAGATACGCAGTATTTT.

Ten or more counts support this clonotype. V usage is TRBV7-8 and J usage is TRBJ1-2, with a weak D call TRBD1 (5 bases). Germline CDR1 and CDR2: SGHVS and FQNEAQ. V was clipped by 4 bases and J by 4 bases, with 16 bases between them. The CDR3 contains 15 residues. As DNA, the CDR3 is TGTGCCAGCAGCTCCCGATGGGGGACCGGCTATGGCTACACCTTC. Its protein product is CASSSRWGTGYGYTF.

The chain uses TRBV7-9 and TRBJ2-5, with D unresolved. The V end lost 7 bases, the J end lost 5 bases, and 14 bases lay between the germline ends. Germline CDR1 SEHNR, CDR2 FQNEAQ (reference sequence). CDR3 length: 13 amino acids. The CDR3 region has the DNA TGTGCCAGCACCCCCTCGGGTTTCGAGACCCAGTACTTC. The encoded protein is CASTPSGFETQYF.

This clonotype was recorded a few times. The gene calls are TRBV2 and TRBJ2-5; 7 bases are a match to TRBD1. Trimming cost V 5 bases and J 2 bases; bases outside gene matches: 8. The CDR3 is 15 amino acids. CDR1 SNHLY and CDR2 FYNNEI come from the germline V gene. The DNA for the CDR3 is TGTGCCAGCAGTCTTCTTGGGACAGAACAAGAGACCCAGTACTTC. Translation gives CASSLLGTEQETQYF.

The V call is TRBV27, the J call TRBJ2-7; 8 positions match TRBD1. Germline values: CDR1 MNHEY, CDR2 SMNVEV (reference sequence). This CDR3 spans 15 amino acids. Trimming cost V 5 bases and J 0 bases; bases outside gene matches: 6. The CDR3 bases are TGTGCCAGCAGTGGACGGGACAGGCCCTCCTACGAGCAGTACTTC. Translation gives CASSGRDRPSYEQYF.

This clonotype was found a few times. The chain employs TRBV7-9 and TRBJ2-2; 8 positions agree with TRBD2. The germline CDR1 and CDR2 sequences are SEHNR and FQNEAQ (reference sequence). Germline trimming cut 5 bases from V and 1 base from J; bases unmatched to any gene: 3. This CDR3 is 15 amino acids long. The DNA for the CDR3 is TGTGCCAGCAGCACGGGACTAGTGAACACCGGGGAGCTGTTTTTT. Amino acids: CASSTGLVNTGELFF.

This clonotype was picked up a small number of times. The DNA of the CDR3 is TGTGCCAGTAGCAAACTACTTCAAGAGACCCAGTACTTC. Its protein product is CASSKLLQETQYF. The rearrangement joins TRBV6-1 to TRBJ2-5, with D hard to call. In germline, CDR1 is MNHNS, CDR2 SASEGT. The V end was cut by 9 bases, the J end by 2 bases, with 13 bases between. CDR3 length: 13 residues.

The V call is TRBV7-9, the J call TRBJ2-7; 9 nucleotides agree with TRBD2. CDR1 and CDR2 (germline): SEHNR, FQNEAQ (reference sequence). V lost 5 bases, J lost 4 bases, and 9 bases stayed unmatched. The CDR3 length is 15 residues. This CDR3 is CASSPSGVEEYEQYF. DNA for the CDR3: TGTGCCAGCAGCCCTAGCGGGGTGGAAGAATACGAGCAGTACTTC.

This chain uses TRBV7-9 with TRBJ2-7; 7 bases line up with TRBD1. Unmatched junction bases numbered 16, after V lost 4 bases and J lost 10 bases. The CDR3 is 15 residues long. Germline CDR1 reads SEHNR; CDR2 reads FQNEAQ (reference sequence). The CDR3 DNA follows: TGTGCCAGCAGCTCTGGGACAGCCCAAGTCTGGGAACAGTACTTC. Its translation: CASSSGTAQVWEQYF.

The rearrangement joins TRBV2 to TRBJ2-5; the D is unclear. The CDR3 covers 14 residues. Germline-derived CDR1 and CDR2 are SNHLY and FYNNEI. Trimming left V 0 bases short and J 4 bases short, with 9 bases between. The CDR3 DNA follows: TGTGCCAGCAGTGAAGCGCAACCTCCAGAGACCCAGTACTTC. It translates to CASSEAQPPETQYF.

J is TRBJ2-1 and V is TRBV27; tentatively, D is TRBD2 (6 bases). V lost 2 bases and J 5 bases, leaving 7 bases between the germline ends. The V gene's germline CDR1 is MNHEY and CDR2 SMNVEV (reference sequence). There are 13 residues in the CDR3. CDR3 loop: CASSLREDNEQFF. The CDR3, as DNA: TGTGCCAGCAGTTTAAGGGAGGACAATGAGCAGTTCTTC.

The CDR3 loop reads CSARDRQIYSYEQYF. CDR3 DNA: TGCAGTGCTAGAGATCGGCAGATATATTCCTACGAGCAGTACTTC. The chain is built from TRBV20-1 and TRBJ2-7; D gene ambiguous. Germline CDR1 is DFQATT and CDR2 is SNEGSKA (reference sequence). The CDR3 totals 15 residues. Trimming removed 0 bases from V and 1 base from J, with 13 bases in between.

The chain is built from TRBV2 and TRBJ2-1; D ambiguous. CDR1 SNHLY and CDR2 FYNNEI come from the germline V gene. The CDR3 runs to 13 residues. Trimming took 2 bases from V and 4 from J, leaving 6 bases between them. In DNA, the CDR3 is TGTGCCAGCAGTGAACCCGGTTACAATGAGCAGTTCTTC. Its translation: CASSEPGYNEQFF.

This clonotype was picked up a small number of times. V gene TRBV7-9 combines with J gene TRBJ1-1, with D hard to call. Germline loops: CDR1 SEHNR, CDR2 FQNEAQ (reference sequence). The CDR3 contains 13 residues. The V and J ends lost 5 bases and 1 base respectively, with 8 bases between them. DNA of the CDR3: TGTGCCAGCAGCCAACAGAGGAACACTGAAGCTTTCTTT. Its translation: CASSQQRNTEAFF.

J is TRBJ1-4 and V is TRBV20-1, with D hard to call. V dropped 5 bases and J dropped 10 bases, with 17 bases sitting between them. The CDR3 runs 13 residues. Per germline, CDR1 DFQATT and CDR2 SNEGSKA (reference sequence). The CDR3 coding sequence is TGCAGTGCTGCTTTATCGCGGGGAGGAAAACTGTTTTTT. Residues: CSAALSRGGKLFF.

The chain couples TRBV5-4 to TRBJ2-1; TRBD1 matches 9 bases. V trimming: 4 bases; J trimming: 5 bases; junction bases outside the gene matches: 7. The germline V gene has CDR1 SGHNT and CDR2 YYREEE (reference sequence). The CDR3 has 15 residues. The CDR3 spells CASSPSGDRDNEQFF. As DNA, the CDR3 is TGTGCCAGCAGCCCCAGCGGGGACAGGGACAATGAGCAGTTCTTC.

The chain carries TRBV5-5 and TRBJ1-5; D uncertain. The CDR3 length is 13 residues. Germline lookup yields CDR1 SGHKS and CDR2 YYEKEE (reference sequence). Trimming shortened V by 2 bases and J by 7 bases, and 10 bases separated the two germline ends. CDR3 loop: CASSFLGGQPQHF. Written as DNA, the CDR3 is TGTGCCAGCAGCTTTTTAGGAGGCCAGCCCCAGCATTTT.

This clonotype occurred a few times. The rearrangement joins TRBV4-1 to TRBJ2-3; D perhaps matches TRBD2 (5 bases). With 9 bases removed from V and 2 bases from J, the gap between germline ends came to 15 bases. Germline-derived CDR1 and CDR2 are MGHRA and YSYEKL. The CDR3 runs 14 residues. This chain's CDR3 is CASAHKRYTDTQYF. The CDR3 nucleotides read TGCGCCAGTGCTCACAAGCGGTACACAGATACGCAGTATTTT.

The V and J genes are TRBV19 and TRBJ2-2, with 8 bases that match TRBD2. The J segment lost 4 bases and the V segment lost 10 bases, leaving 11 bases of the junction unmatched. In germline, CDR1 is LNHDA, CDR2 SQIVND (reference sequence). This CDR3 comprises 15 residues. CDR3 protein: CATGSGAAGTGELFF. The CDR3 DNA is TGTGCCACTGGTAGCGGGGCGGCCGGCACCGGGGAGCTGTTTTTT.

The chain joins TRBV27 to TRBJ2-3; 9 bases are shared with TRBD2. Unmatched junction bases numbered 7, after V lost 5 bases and J lost 4 bases. CDR3 length equals 15 residues. Germline loops: CDR1 MNHEY, CDR2 SMNVEV (reference sequence). In nucleotides, the CDR3 is TGTGCCAGCAGTCGTCGCGGGAGGGCCTCAGATACGCAGTATTTT. Its translation: CASSRRGRASDTQYF.

This sequence joins TRBV15 and TRBJ2-1, with D perhaps matching TRBD1 (7 bases). The CDR3 runs to 12 residues. V lost 5 bases to trimming and J lost 11 bases, with 13 bases between them. The germline V gene encodes CDR1 LNHNV and CDR2 YYDKDF (reference sequence). The CDR3: CATSSPGGKQFF. Written as DNA, the CDR3 is TGTGCCACCAGCTCACCAGGGGGGAAGCAGTTCTTC.

V and J are TRBV12-3 or TRBV12-4 and TRBJ1-4; a possible D gene is TRBD1 (5 bases). Trimming took off 2 bases at V and 8 bases at J, with 12 bases between the two ends. The CDR3 has 14 amino acids. The CDR3: CASSLRRGGEKLFF. CDR3 sequence (DNA): TGTGCCAGCAGTTTACGCCGGGGGGGGGAAAAACTGTTTTTT.

This clonotype appeared a few times. The DNA for the CDR3 is TGTGCCAGCAGCTTATATTTACTAGCGGGAGGGTGGACCGGGGAGCTGTTTTTT. Protein sequence: CASSLYLLAGGWTGELFF. V gene TRBV7-8 combines with J gene TRBJ2-2; 13 bases align to TRBD2. This CDR3 has 18 residues. Germline CDR1 SGHVS, CDR2 FQNEAQ. With V trimmed by 2 bases and J by 5 bases, 8 bases remained unmatched.

CDR3 nucleotide sequence: TGTGCCAGCAGTAATACCCGGATTGAGCAGTTCTTC. The encoded protein is CASSNTRIEQFF. The J gene is TRBJ2-1, the V gene TRBV6-1; no firm D call. V shed 5 bases and J shed 9 bases, with 11 bases lying between them. Germline lookup yields CDR1 MNHNS and CDR2 SASEGT. This CDR3 is built from 12 residues.

This clonotype showed up many times. The V gene is TRBV7-2, the J gene TRBJ1-1; D is perhaps TRBD1 (5 bases). This CDR3 spans 14 amino acids. Trimming stripped 5 bases from V and 1 base from J, with 11 bases between. Germline V gene lookup returns CDR1 SGHTA and CDR2 FQGNSA. This CDR3 reads CASSTQTANTEAFF. DNA of the CDR3: TGTGCCAGCAGCACCCAGACAGCGAACACTGAAGCTTTCTTT.

This clonotype has only a few counts. V gene TRBV7-4 combines with J gene TRBJ2-7, with D unresolved. The germline V and J ends were trimmed by 3 bases and 2 bases, with 11 bases remaining between them. The CDR3 covers 14 residues. Germline V CDR1 and CDR2: SGHVT, SQSDAQ. CDR3 protein: CASSLGQVTYEQYF. For the CDR3, the DNA is TGTGCCAGCAGCTTGGGTCAGGTTACCTACGAGCAGTACTTC.

The chain couples TRBV20-1 to TRBJ2-3; TRBD1 matches 7 bases. Germline assignment: CDR1 DFQATT and CDR2 SNEGSKA (reference sequence). Trimming at V came to 5 bases and at J to 2 bases, leaving 13 bases not matched to a gene. This CDR3 comprises 16 residues. The CDR3 DNA reads TGCAGTGCTTACCCCGACAGGGCTGGGCACACAGATACGCAGTATTTT. It translates to CSAYPDRAGHTDTQYF.